Sequencing of this T cell receptor (beta chain) was carried out in a study of blood T cells in healthy people across ages. Every donor contributed around 10 milliliters of peripheral blood by blood draw. For the second PCR, which ran for about 6 to 11 cycles, a sample-barcoded 5' primer and a J-beta primer mix were used. The template-switch adaptor, which had 12 random nucleotides, put a tag on each cDNA molecule. Each CDR3 protein is one row after TCRdb ran MiXCR on the 5' RACE reads. The table lists hundreds of thousands of distinct CDR3 sequences, approximately 52% of them singletons, with 13% in the top ten. This clonotype turned up a few times. The CDR3 runs 16 residues. The V and J ends lost 6 bases and 3 bases respectively, with 18 bases between them. CDR1 is MDHEN, CDR2 SYDVKM, per germline.

Input material: blood. This TCR came from a woman of 80 years or more in good health. The genes are TRBV28 and TRBJ2-4; D gene uncertain. CDR3 coding DNA: TGTGCCAGCAGCTCTGTAAGGATCTACCTCAAAAACATTCAGTACTTC. Translation: CASSSVRIYLKNIQYF.